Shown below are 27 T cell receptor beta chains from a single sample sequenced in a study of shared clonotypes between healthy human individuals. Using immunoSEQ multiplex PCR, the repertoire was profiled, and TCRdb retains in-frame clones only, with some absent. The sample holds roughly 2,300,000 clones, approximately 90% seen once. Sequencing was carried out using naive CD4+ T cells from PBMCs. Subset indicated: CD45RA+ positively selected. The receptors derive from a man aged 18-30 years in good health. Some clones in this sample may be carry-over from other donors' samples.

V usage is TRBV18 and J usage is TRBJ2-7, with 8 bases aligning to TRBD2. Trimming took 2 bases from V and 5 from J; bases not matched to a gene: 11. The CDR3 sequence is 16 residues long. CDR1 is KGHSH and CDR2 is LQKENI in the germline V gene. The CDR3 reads CASSPKGSGSNNEQYF. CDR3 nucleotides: TGTGCCAGCTCACCAAAGGGAAGCGGGAGTAACAACGAGCAGTACTTC.

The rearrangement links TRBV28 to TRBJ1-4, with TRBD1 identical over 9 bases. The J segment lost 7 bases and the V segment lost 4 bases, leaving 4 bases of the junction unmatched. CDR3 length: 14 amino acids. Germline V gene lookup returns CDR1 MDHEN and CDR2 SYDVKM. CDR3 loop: CASSYRGQVEKLFF. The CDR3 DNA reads TGTGCCAGCAGTTACAGGGGGCAGGTTGAAAAACTGTTTTTT.

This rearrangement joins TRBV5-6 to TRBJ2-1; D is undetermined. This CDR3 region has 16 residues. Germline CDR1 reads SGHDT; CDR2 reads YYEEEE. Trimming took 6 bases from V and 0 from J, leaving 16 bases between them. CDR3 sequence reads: CASTISPYRSYNEQFF. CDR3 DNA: TGTGCCAGCACCATCTCCCCTTACCGCTCCTACAATGAGCAGTTCTTC.

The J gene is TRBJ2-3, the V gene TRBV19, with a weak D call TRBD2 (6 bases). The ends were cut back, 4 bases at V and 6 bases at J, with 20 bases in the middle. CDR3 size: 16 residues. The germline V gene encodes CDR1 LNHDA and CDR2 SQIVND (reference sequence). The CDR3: CASSTSLGGSRDTQYF. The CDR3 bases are TGTGCCAGTAGTACCTCTCTTGGGGGGAGTAGGGATACGCAGTATTTT.

The CDR3 nucleotides are TGTGCCAGCAGCTTAGTATCGGTAGGACTACCGTACTTC. It is translated as CASSLVSVGLPYF. The V and J genes are TRBV7-2 and TRBJ2-7; the D gene is possibly TRBD2 (6 bases). There are 13 residues in the CDR3. Trimming left V 1 base short and J 12 bases short, with 16 bases between. Germline V gene lookup returns CDR1 SGHTA and CDR2 FQGNSA.

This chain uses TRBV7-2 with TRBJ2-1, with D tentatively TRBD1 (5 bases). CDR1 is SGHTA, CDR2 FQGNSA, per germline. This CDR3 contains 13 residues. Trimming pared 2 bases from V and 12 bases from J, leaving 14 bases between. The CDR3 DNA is TGTGCCAGCAGCTTAAAGGACAACCCCTGGCAGTTCTTC. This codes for CASSLKDNPWQFF.

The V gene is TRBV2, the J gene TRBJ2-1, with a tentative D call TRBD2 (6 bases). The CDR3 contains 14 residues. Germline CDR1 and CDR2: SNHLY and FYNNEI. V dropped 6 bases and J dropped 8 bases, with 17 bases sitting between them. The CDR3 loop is CASRGTRAGYEQFF. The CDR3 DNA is TGTGCCAGCAGGGGGACCCGAGCGGGCTATGAGCAGTTCTTC.

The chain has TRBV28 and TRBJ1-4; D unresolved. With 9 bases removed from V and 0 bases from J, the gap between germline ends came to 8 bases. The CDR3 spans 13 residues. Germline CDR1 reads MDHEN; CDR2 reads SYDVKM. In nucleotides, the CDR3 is TGTGCCAGTGGCCCTGCAACTAATGAAAAACTGTTTTTT. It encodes CASGPATNEKLFF.

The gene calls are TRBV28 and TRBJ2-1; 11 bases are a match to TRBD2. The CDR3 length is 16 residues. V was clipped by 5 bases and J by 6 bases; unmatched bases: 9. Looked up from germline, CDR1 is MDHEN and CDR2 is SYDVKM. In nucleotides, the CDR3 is TGTGCCAGCAGTGTGTCTAGCGGGAGGCCAATCAATGAGCAGTTCTTC. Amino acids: CASSVSSGRPINEQFF.

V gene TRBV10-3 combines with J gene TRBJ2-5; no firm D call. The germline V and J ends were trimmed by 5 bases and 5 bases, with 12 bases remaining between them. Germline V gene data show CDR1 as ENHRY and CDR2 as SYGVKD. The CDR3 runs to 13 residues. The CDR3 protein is CAISKEDGETQYF. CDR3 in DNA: TGTGCCATCAGTAAAGAGGACGGGGAGACCCAGTACTTC.

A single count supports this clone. The CDR3 DNA sequence: TGTGCCAGCAGCCCCGGCCGGTGGGGACAGCTATCCTACGAGCAGTACTTC. Its protein is CASSPGRWGQLSYEQYF. The chain has TRBV11-3 and TRBJ2-7, with 7 bases aligning to TRBD1. Unmatched junction bases numbered 14, after V lost 5 bases and J lost 1 base. Germline assignment: CDR1 SGHNT and CDR2 YENEEA. The CDR3 runs to 17 residues.

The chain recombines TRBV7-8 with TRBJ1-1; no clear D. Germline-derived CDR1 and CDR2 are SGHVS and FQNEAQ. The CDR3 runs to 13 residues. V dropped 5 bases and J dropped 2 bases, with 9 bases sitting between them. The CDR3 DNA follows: TGTGCCAGCAGCCAACTGAAAAACACTGAAGCTTTCTTT. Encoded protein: CASSQLKNTEAFF.

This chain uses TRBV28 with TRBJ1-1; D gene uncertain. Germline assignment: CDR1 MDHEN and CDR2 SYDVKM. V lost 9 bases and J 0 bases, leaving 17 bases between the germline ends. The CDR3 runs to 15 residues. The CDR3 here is CASEPWTVMNTEAFF. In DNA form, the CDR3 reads TGTGCCAGTGAACCCTGGACGGTCATGAACACTGAAGCTTTCTTT.

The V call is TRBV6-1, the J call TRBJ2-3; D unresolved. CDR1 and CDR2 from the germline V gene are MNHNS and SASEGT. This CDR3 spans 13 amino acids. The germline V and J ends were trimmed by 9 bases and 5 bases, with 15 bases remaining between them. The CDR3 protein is CASRTRALDTQYF. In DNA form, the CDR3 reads TGTGCCAGTAGGACCCGGGCCCTAGATACGCAGTATTTT.

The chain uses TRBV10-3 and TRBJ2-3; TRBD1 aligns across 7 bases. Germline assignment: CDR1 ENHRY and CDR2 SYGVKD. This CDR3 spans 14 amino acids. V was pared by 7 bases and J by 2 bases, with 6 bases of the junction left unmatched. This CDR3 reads CAITPDRDTDTQYF. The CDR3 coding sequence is TGTGCCATCACCCCCGACAGGGACACAGATACGCAGTATTTT.

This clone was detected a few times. CDR3 in amino acids: CASILRMNTEAFF. The DNA for the CDR3 is TGTGCCAGCATATTGAGAATGAACACTGAAGCTTTCTTT. The chain links TRBV28 to TRBJ1-1; D is uncertain. Looked up from germline, CDR1 is MDHEN and CDR2 is SYDVKM. V shed 7 bases and J shed 0 bases, with 9 bases lying between them. The CDR3 is 13 residues long.

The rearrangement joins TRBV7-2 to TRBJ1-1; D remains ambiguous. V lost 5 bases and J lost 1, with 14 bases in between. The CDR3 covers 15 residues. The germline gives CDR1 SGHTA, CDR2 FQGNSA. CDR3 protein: CASSRLGLRNTEAFF. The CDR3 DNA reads TGTGCCAGCAGCCGACTTGGCCTAAGGAACACTGAAGCTTTCTTT.

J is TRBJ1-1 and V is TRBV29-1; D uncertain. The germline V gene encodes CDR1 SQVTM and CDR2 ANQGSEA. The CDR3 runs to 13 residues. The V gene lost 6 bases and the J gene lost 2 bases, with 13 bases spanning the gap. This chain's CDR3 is CSVVTQANTEAFF. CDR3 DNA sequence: TGCAGCGTGGTGACGCAGGCTAACACTGAAGCTTTCTTT.

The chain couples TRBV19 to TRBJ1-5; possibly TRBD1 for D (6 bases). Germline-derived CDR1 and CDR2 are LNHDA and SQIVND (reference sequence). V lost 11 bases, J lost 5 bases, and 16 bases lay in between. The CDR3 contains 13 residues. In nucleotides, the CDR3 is TGTGCCGCACAACACAGGGAGGATCAGCCCCAGCATTTT. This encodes CAAQHREDQPQHF.

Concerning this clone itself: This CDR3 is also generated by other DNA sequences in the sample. CDR3 protein: CASSLLGYSGNTIYF. CDR3 in DNA: TGCGCCAGCAGCTTGTTGGGATACTCTGGAAACACCATATATTTT. The V and J genes are TRBV5-1 and TRBJ1-3, with D unclear. V was trimmed by 1 base and J by 0 bases, leaving 8 bases between them. Germline values: CDR1 SGHRS, CDR2 YFSETQ. The CDR3 is 15 residues long.

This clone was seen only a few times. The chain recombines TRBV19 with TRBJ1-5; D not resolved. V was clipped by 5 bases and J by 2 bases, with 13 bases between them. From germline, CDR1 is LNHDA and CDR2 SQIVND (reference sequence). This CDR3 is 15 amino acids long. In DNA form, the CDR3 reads TGTGCCAGTAGTGCCCAAAGGTGGGGCAATCAGCCCCAGCATTTT. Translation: CASSAQRWGNQPQHF.

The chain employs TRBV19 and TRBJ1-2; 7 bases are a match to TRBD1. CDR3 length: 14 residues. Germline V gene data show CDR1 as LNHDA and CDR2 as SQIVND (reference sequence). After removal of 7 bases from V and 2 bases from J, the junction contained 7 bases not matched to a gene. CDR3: CASNPGQANYGYTF. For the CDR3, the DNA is TGTGCCAGTAACCCAGGACAGGCCAACTATGGCTACACCTTC.

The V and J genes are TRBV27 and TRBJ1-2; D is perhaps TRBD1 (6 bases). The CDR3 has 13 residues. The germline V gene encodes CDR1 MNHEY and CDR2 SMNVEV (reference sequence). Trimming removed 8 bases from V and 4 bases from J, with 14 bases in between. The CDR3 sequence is CASFGGAAYGYTF. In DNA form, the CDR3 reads TGTGCCAGCTTTGGGGGGGCCGCCTATGGCTACACCTTC.

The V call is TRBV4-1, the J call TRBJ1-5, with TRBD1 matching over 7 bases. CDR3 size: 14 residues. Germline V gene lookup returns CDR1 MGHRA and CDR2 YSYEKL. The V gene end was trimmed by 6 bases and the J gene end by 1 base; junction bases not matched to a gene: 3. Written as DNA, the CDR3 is TGCGCCAGCAGTCGACAGGGCAGCAATCAGCCCCAGCATTTT. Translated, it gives CASSRQGSNQPQHF.

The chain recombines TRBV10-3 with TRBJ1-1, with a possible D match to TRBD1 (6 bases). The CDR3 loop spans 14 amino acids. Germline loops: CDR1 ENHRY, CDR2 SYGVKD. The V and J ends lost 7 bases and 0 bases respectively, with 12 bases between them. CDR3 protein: CAIIKTGMNTEAFF. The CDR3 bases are TGTGCCATCATTAAGACAGGCATGAACACTGAAGCTTTCTTT.

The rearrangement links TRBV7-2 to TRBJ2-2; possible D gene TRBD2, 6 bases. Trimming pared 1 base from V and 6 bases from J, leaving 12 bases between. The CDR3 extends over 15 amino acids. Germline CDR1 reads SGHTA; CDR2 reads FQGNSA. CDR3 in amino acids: CASSLVGGGPGELFF. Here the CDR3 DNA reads TGTGCCAGCAGCTTAGTTGGGGGAGGTCCCGGGGAGCTGTTTTTT. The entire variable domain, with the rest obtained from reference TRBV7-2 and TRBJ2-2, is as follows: GAGVSQSPSNKVTEKGKDVELRCDPISGHTALYWYRQSLGQGLEFLIYFQGNSAPDKSGLPSDRFSAERTGGSVSTLTIQRTQQEDSAVYLCASSLVGGGPGELFFGEGSRLTVL.

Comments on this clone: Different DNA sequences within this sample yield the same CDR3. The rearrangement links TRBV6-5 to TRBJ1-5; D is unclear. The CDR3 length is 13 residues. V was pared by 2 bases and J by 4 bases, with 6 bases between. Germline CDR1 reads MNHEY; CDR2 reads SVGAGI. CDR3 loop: CASSYGPNQPQHF. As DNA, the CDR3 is TGTGCCAGCAGTTACGGGCCGAATCAGCCCCAGCATTTT.